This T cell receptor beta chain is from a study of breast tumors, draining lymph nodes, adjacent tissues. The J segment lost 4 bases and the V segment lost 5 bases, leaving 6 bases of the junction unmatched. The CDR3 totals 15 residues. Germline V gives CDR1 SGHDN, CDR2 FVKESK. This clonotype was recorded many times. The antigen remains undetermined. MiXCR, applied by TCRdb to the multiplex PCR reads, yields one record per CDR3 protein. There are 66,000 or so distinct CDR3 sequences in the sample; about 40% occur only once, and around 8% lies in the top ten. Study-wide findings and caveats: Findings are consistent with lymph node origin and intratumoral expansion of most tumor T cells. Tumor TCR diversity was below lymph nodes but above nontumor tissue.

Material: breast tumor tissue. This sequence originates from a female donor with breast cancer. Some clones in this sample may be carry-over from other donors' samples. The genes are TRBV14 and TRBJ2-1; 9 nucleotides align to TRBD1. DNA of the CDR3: TGTGCCAGCAGCTTACCGGGACAGGGATACAATGAGCAGTTCTTC. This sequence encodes CASSLPGQGYNEQFF.